Below, 5 T cell receptor beta chains from the same sample are listed, as sequenced in a study of shared clonotypes between healthy human individuals. Some clones are missing from TCRdb's copy, which holds only in-frame ones; the method was immunoSEQ multiplex PCR. This table has 1,100,000 or so clones, 75% to 85% appearing once. The sequenced material came from memory CD4+ T cells from PBMCs. Noted subset: CD45RA-negative fraction. The receptors shown here come from a man aged 18 to 35 in good health. Some clones in this sample may be carry-over from other donors' samples.

Notes on this clone: At the DNA level, this CDR3 is encoded by other sequences in the same sample as well. This chain links TRBV9 with TRBJ2-7; perhaps D is TRBD1 or TRBD2 (6 bases each). The CDR3 loop spans 14 amino acids. Trimming stripped 0 bases from V and 2 bases from J, with 9 bases between. Per the germline V gene, CDR1 is SGDLS and CDR2 is YYNGEE. The CDR3 here is CASSVGGTPYEQYF. The CDR3 DNA sequence: TGTGCCAGCAGCGTAGGCGGGACACCCTACGAGCAGTACTTC.

V and J are TRBV6-6 and TRBJ1-1, with D perhaps matching TRBD1 (6 bases). CDR1 MNHNY and CDR2 SVGAGI come from the germline V gene (reference sequence). Trimming pared 5 bases from V and 1 base from J, leaving 14 bases between. The CDR3 loop spans 15 amino acids. The CDR3 reads CASSRPGTPNTEAFF. The DNA for the CDR3 is TGTGCCAGCAGTCGCCCCGGGACACCGAACACTGAAGCTTTCTTT.

The J gene is TRBJ1-2, the V gene TRBV5-1, with 7 bases fitting TRBD1. Germline CDR1 and CDR2: SGHRS and YFSETQ. The CDR3 is made up of 15 amino acids. The V segment lost 0 bases and the J segment 4 bases; nucleotides outside the gene matches: 6. The CDR3 nucleotides read TGCGCCAGCAGCTTGGTAGAGGGGGCCAGCTATGGCTACACCTTC. Amino acids: CASSLVEGASYGYTF.

This chain uses TRBV29-1 with TRBJ1-1; D uncertain. CDR3 length: 13 amino acids. CDR1 is SQVTM and CDR2 is ANQGSEA in the germline V gene. V lost 3 bases and J 5 bases, leaving 13 bases between the germline ends. The CDR3: CSVDEQTGTEAFF. The CDR3 region has the DNA TGCAGCGTTGATGAACAGACTGGGACTGAAGCTTTCTTT.

The rearrangement links TRBV20-1 to TRBJ2-5; D is perhaps TRBD1 or TRBD2 (5 bases each). Germline V gene data show CDR1 as DFQATT and CDR2 as SNEGSKA (reference sequence). CDR3 length: 11 amino acids. Trimming shortened V by 5 bases and J by 5 bases, and 9 bases separated the two germline ends. Here the CDR3 DNA reads TGCAGTGCTCCCAGGGAGGAGACCCAGTACTTC. Protein product: CSAPREETQYF.